One and the same sample provided the 3 T cell receptor beta chains below, sequenced in a study of preoperative IRX-2 immunotherapy in early breast cancer. Some clones are missing from TCRdb's copy, which holds only in-frame ones; the method was immunoSEQ multiplex PCR. This sample has about 13,000 clones, with around 90% found just once. The treatment: preoperative locoregional IRX-2 cytokine immunotherapy. This sample was taken from a patient treated with IRX-2 immunotherapy. All receptors come from a human donor with breast cancer.

The gene calls are TRBV5-1 and TRBJ2-5, with D unresolved. This CDR3 comprises 15 residues. V lost 0 bases and J lost 1, with 10 bases in between. Germline V lookup: CDR1 SGHRS, CDR2 YFSETQ. CDR3 sequence: CASSLDLGFQETQYF. As DNA, the CDR3 is TGCGCCAGCAGCTTGGATTTAGGGTTCCAAGAGACCCAGTACTTC.

As DNA, the CDR3 is TGCAGCGCTGGGGGGGACACGACCTACTATGGCTACACCTTC. Protein: CSAGGDTTYYGYTF. The chain employs TRBV29-1 and TRBJ1-2, with a possible D match to TRBD1 (6 bases). Per the germline V gene, CDR1 is SQVTM and CDR2 is ANQGSEA. Trimming shortened V by 7 bases and J by 3 bases, and 18 bases separated the two germline ends. CDR3 length: 14 amino acids. Looking up the rest from reference TRBV29-1 and TRBJ1-2 gives the full variable domain: SAVISQKPSRDICQRGTSLTIQCQVDSQVTMMFWYRQQPGQSLTLIATANQGSEATYESGFVIDKFPISRPNLTFSTLTVSNMSPEDSSIYLCSAGGDTTYYGYTFGSGTRLTVV.

J is TRBJ1-1 and V is TRBV28; D is undetermined. Germline loops: CDR1 MDHEN, CDR2 SYDVKM. Trimming took 2 bases from V and 2 from J, leaving 9 bases between them. The CDR3 is 14 amino acids. DNA of the CDR3: TGTGCCAGCAGTTTACCTGGCGGCAACACTGAAGCTTTCTTT. Translation: CASSLPGGNTEAFF.